This TCR beta chain was observed in a study of human T cells and chemical hapten exposure. A remark on this clonotype: The antigen is unknown. Being one base from a much bigger clone, this may be a read error.

Time point given: patch test 3, about 24 weeks after DPC sensitization. Treatment denoted: therapeutic diphenylcyclopropenone sensitization with weekly scalp DPC. Study observations and caveats: Against controls, expanded TCRs gave rise to significantly more large CDR3 similarity clusters. The number of TCRs above 1 in 1000 frequency did not change after DPC sensitization.

TCRdb fed the RACE reads into MiXCR, producing one record per CDR3 protein. The table has about 84,000 distinct CDR3 sequences, 9.5% to 14% seen once; the top ten hold around 3.8%. V gave up 6 bases and J gave up 9 bases, with 17 bases separating them. The germline V gene has CDR1 SNHLY and CDR2 FYNNEI. This CDR3 contains 13 residues. The rearrangement links TRBV2 to TRBJ2-5, with D possibly being TRBD2 (7 bases). This material consisted of whole blood, taken in connection with sensitization to the hapten diphenylcyclopropenone (DPC). The sequence derives from a woman in her forties or fifties with alopecia areata. Some clones in this sample may be carry-over from other donors' samples. The CDR3 nucleotides are TGTGCCAGCAGGGGAGGGGGGTATGAGGCCCAGTACTTC. It encodes CASRGGGYEAQYF.